These 7 T cell receptor beta chains originate from one sample sequenced in a study of cytomegalovirus exposure and HLA in healthy donors. Primers included in the PCR were 60 Vbeta and 13 Jbeta primers. Produced via immunoSEQ multiplex PCR; TCRdb's table is partial and in-frame only. Among about 140,000 clones, 75% to 85% were seen once, and the ten largest hold about 6.8%. The sample comprised PBMCs. These receptors were obtained from a woman between 40 and 55 years old in good health and CMV-seropositive.

The rearrangement links TRBV6-5 to TRBJ2-7; no clear D. Germline CDR1 is MNHEY and CDR2 is SVGAGI. Trimming pared 5 bases from V and 4 bases from J, leaving 12 bases between. CDR3 length: 13 amino acids. This chain's CDR3 is CASSDHRFYEQYF. In nucleotides, the CDR3 is TGTGCCAGCAGTGATCACAGATTTTACGAGCAGTACTTC.

CDR3 protein: CASSRHSAGGPGETQYF. The CDR3 DNA reads as TGTGCCAGCAGCCGCCACTCAGCGGGAGGGCCGGGAGAGACCCAGTACTTC. J is TRBJ2-5 and V is TRBV4-2; 10 bases are a match to TRBD2. Germline V gene lookup returns CDR1 LGHNA and CDR2 YNFKEQ. The CDR3 loop spans 17 amino acids. V was pared by 4 bases and J by 4 bases, with 12 bases of the junction left unmatched.

The chain joins TRBV6-5 to TRBJ1-2, with 7 bases identical to TRBD1. Germline CDR1 and CDR2: MNHEY and SVGAGI. Trimming took 6 bases from V and 3 from J; bases not matched to a gene: 4. CDR3 size: 13 residues. The CDR3 spells CASRGQDYYGYTF. DNA for the CDR3: TGTGCCAGCAGAGGACAGGACTACTATGGCTACACCTTC.

In its sample, this clone was seen a few times. The chain combines TRBV11-2 with TRBJ2-1; maybe TRBD1 (6 bases). V shed 5 bases and J shed 4 bases, with 12 bases lying between them. Germline V lookup: CDR1 SGHAT, CDR2 FQNNGV. This CDR3 region has 14 residues. CDR3 DNA: TGTGCCAGCAGCCCGGGGACATTTTACAATGAGCAGTTCTTC. Translating gives CASSPGTFYNEQFF.

There are a few counts of this clone. V and J are TRBV6-4 and TRBJ2-1; 7 bases align to TRBD1. The CDR3 consists of 15 residues. CDR1 is MRHNA and CDR2 is SNTAGT in the germline V gene. V was pared by 8 bases and J by 0 bases, with 7 bases of the junction left unmatched. CDR3 coding DNA: TGTGCCAGCCACCCGGGACAGAGCTCCTACAATGAGCAGTTCTTC. Its protein is CASHPGQSSYNEQFF.

As to this clone: This same CDR3 is encoded by further DNA sequences in the sample. The chain has TRBV18 and TRBJ2-7; 7 bases align to TRBD1. The CDR3 contains 14 residues. CDR1 KGHSH and CDR2 LQKENI come from the germline V gene. V trimming: 6 bases; J trimming: 2 bases; junction bases outside the gene matches: 7. The CDR3 DNA reads as TGTGCCAGCTCCCCGCCGACAGGGACCTACGAGCAGTACTTC. This encodes CASSPPTGTYEQYF.

This sequence joins TRBV6-5 and TRBJ1-1; no clear D gene. This CDR3 region has 16 residues. With 0 bases removed from V and 2 bases from J, the gap between germline ends came to 13 bases. The germline V gene has CDR1 MNHEY and CDR2 SVGAGI. The CDR3 protein is CASSYSKAVSNTEAFF. The CDR3 DNA reads TGTGCCAGCAGTTACTCGAAGGCGGTCAGCAACACTGAAGCTTTCTTT.